The sequence of this TCR beta chain was determined in a study of T-cell memory formation after mild COVID-19. General observations from the study: Certain responding clones were present in pre-infection memory, suggesting participation of cross-reactive memory.

TCRdb reprocessed the 5' RACE reads with MiXCR, giving one entry per CDR3 protein. The repertoire holds hundreds of thousands of distinct CDR3 sequences, with under 20% as singletons. Worth noting for this clonotype: No antigen is known for it.

Sequenced input: PBMCs or a T cell subset sorted from them (not recorded which). This clonotype was obtained from an adult woman who had mild COVID-19 (a few samples of this study predate the infection). Cell type and time point are not known.

The CDR3 region has the DNA TGTGCCAGCACCTGGGACTATTCTAAGAATACGCAGTATTTT. Protein: CASTWDYSKNTQYF. The rearrangement uses TRBV2 and TRBJ2-3; 7 nucleotides align to TRBD2. CDR1 is SNHLY, CDR2 FYNNEI, per germline. The CDR3 is 14 amino acids. The junction had 11 bases not matched to a gene; V was cut back by 7 bases and J by 7 bases.